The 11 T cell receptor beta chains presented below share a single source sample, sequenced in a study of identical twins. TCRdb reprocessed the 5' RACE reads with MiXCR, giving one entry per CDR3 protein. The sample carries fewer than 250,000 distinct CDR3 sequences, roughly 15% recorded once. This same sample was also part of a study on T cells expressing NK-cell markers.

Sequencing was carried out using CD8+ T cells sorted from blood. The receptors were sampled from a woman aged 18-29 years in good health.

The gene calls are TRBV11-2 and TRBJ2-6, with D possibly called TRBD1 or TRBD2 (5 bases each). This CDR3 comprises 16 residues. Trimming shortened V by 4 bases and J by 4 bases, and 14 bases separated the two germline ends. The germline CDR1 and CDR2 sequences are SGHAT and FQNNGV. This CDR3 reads CASSSRPGPGANVLTF. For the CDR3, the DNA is TGTGCCAGCAGCTCTCGTCCGGGGCCCGGGGCCAACGTCCTGACTTTC.

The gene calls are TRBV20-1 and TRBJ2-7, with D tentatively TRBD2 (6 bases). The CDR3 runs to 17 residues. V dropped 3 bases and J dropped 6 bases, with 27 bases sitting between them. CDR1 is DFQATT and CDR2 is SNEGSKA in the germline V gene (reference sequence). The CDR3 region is CSASPLDMGGVTGEQYF. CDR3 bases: TGCAGTGCTAGCCCCCTGGACATGGGAGGTGTTACGGGCGAGCAGTACTTC.

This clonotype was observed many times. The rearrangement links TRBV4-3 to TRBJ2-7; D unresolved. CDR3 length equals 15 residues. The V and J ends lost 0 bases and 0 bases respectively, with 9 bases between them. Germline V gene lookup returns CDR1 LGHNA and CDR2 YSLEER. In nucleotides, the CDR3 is TGCGCCAGCAGCCAAGACGTGGCCATCTCCTACGAGCAGTACTTC. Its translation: CASSQDVAISYEQYF.

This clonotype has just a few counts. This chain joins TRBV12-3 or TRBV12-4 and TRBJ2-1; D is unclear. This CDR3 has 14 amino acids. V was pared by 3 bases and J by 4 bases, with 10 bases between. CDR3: CASSLGNKYNEQFF. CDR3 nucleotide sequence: TGTGCCAGCAGTTTGGGGAACAAGTACAATGAGCAGTTCTTC.

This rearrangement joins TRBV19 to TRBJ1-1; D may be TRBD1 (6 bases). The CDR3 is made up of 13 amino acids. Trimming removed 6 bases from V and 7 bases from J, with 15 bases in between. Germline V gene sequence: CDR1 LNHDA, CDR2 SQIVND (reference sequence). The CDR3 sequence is CASSAGRGVEAFF. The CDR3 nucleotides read TGTGCCAGTAGCGCCGGGAGGGGGGTTGAAGCTTTCTTT.

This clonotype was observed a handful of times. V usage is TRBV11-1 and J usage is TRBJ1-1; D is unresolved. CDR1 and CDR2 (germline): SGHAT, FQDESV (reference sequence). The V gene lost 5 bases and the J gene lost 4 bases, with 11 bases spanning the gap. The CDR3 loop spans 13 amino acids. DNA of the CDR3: TGTGCCAGCAGCGGCGGAGGGAGCACTGAAGCTTTCTTT. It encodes CASSGGGSTEAFF.

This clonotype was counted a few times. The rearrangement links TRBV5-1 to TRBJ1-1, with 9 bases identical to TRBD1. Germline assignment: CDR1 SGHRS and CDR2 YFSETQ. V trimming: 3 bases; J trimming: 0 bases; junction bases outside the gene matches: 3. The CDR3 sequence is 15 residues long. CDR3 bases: TGCGCCAGCAGCTACGACAGGGGGATGAACACTGAAGCTTTCTTT. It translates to CASSYDRGMNTEAFF. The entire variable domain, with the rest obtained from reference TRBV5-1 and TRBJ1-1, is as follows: KAGVTQTPRYLIKTRGQQVTLSCSPISGHRSVSWYQQTPGQGLQFLFEYFSETQRNKGNFPGRFSGRQFSNSRSEMNVSTLELGDSALYLCASSYDRGMNTEAFFGQGTRLTVV.

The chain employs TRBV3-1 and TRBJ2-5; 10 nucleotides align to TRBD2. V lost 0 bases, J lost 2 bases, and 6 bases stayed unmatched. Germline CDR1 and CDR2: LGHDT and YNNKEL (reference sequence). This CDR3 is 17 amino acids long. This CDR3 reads CASSQDLSGGAQETQYF. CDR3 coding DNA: TGTGCCAGCAGCCAAGATCTAAGCGGGGGGGCGCAAGAGACCCAGTACTTC.

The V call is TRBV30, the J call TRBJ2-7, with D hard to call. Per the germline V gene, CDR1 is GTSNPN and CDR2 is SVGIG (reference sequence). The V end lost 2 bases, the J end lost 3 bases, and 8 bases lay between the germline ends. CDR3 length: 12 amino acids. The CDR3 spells CAWSPLGYEQYF. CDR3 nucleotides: TGTGCCTGGAGTCCTTTGGGCTACGAGCAGTACTTC.

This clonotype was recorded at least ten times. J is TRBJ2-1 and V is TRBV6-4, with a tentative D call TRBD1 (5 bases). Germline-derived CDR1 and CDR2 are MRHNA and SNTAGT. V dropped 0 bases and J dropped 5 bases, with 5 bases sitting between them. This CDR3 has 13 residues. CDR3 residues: CASSDSDNNEQFF. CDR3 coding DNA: TGTGCCAGCAGTGACTCGGACAACAATGAGCAGTTCTTC.

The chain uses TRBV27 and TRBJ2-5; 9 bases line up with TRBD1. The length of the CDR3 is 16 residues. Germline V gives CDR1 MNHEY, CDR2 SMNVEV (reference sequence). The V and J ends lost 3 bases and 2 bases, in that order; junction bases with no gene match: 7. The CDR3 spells CASSFLTGTGQETQYF. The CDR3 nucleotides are TGTGCCAGCAGTTTCCTCACCGGGACAGGGCAAGAGACCCAGTACTTC.